What follows are 2 T cell receptor beta chains derived from one specimen sequenced in a study of Ad26.COV2.S vaccination and SARS-CoV-2 variants. Assay: immunoSEQ multiplex PCR; the TCRdb copy retains only in-frame clones and omits some. The sample contains 350,000 to 500,000 clones, roughly 91% of which appear only once. Sample treatment: approximately 18 received Ad26.COV2.S at low or high dose, single or two shots; a few received placebo; per-sample allocation not given. Sampling was performed 63 days after the first vaccine or placebo injection. The sample was peripheral blood, taken in a trial of Ad26.COV2.S vaccine versus placebo. These receptors all come from a person between 18 and 59 years old who received the Ad26.COV2.S COVID-19 vaccine or a placebo.

The chain links TRBV19 to TRBJ1-5; D not certain. The germline gives CDR1 LNHDA, CDR2 SQIVND (reference sequence). This CDR3 is 14 amino acids long. Trimming pared 5 bases from V and 2 bases from J, leaving 10 bases between. CDR3 DNA sequence: TGTGCCAGTAGTCTGACTTGGGGCAATCAGCCCCAGCATTTT. This gives the protein CASSLTWGNQPQHF. Complete variable domain (other parts from reference TRBV19 and TRBJ1-5): DGGITQSPKYLFRKEGQNVTLSCEQNLNHDAMYWYRQDPGQGLRLIYYSQIVNDFQKGDIAEGYSVSREKKESFPLTVTSAQKNPTAFYLCASSLTWGNQPQHFGDGTRLSIL.

This clone was observed once. The rearrangement joins TRBV7-2 to TRBJ2-1; 9 positions match TRBD2. With 4 bases clipped from V and 6 bases from J, the junction kept 19 bases outside the gene matches. CDR3 length equals 19 residues. Germline V lookup: CDR1 SGHTA, CDR2 FQGNSA. The CDR3 DNA sequence: TGTGCCAGCAGCTCCTCCCCTCTAGGGCGGGAGGGCCTGGGCAATGAGCAGTTCTTC. Amino acid sequence: CASSSSPLGREGLGNEQFF.